Listed below are T cell receptor beta chains from one sample, sequenced in a study of blood T cell repertoires in COVID-19. Generated by immunoSEQ multiplex PCR, the TCRdb table keeps only in-frame clones and is missing some. The sample comprises approximately 450,000 clones, more than 80% of which are singletons, and 0.95% to 1.2% rests with the top ten. The material sequenced was PBMCs or T cells enriched from blood (not recorded which). These receptors were obtained from a man aged 25-45 years who had recovered from COVID-19. The CDR3 runs from the conserved cysteine through the conserved F or W. Fields, in order: J gene, V gene, D gene, clone size, CDR3 DNA, CDR3 protein. D genes are given only for firm matches. Clone size is stated in some rows and not others, as once, few, many or a class when expanded.

TRBJ1-6 TRBV6-5 - once TGTGCCAGCAGTCGGGGATATAATTCACCCCTCCACTTT CASSRGYNSPLHF
TRBJ2-7 TRBV5-4 TRBD2 - TGTGCCAGCAGCGGAGTAGCGGGATCCCACGAGCAGTACTTC CASSGVAGSHEQYF
TRBJ2-7 TRBV7-2 TRBD1 - TGTGCCAGCAGCTTAGCGTACGGACAGGGGGCCAACGAGCAGTACTTC CASSLAYGQGANEQYF
TRBJ2-5 TRBV18 TRBD1 - TGTGCCAGCTCTCCCCAGTCCGGGACAGTACAAGAGACCCAGTACTTC CASSPQSGTVQETQYF
TRBJ2-7 TRBV5-1 - - TGCGCCAGCAGCCTCGGGACCTACGAGCAGTACTTC CASSLGTYEQYF
TRBJ1-2 TRBV6-4 TRBD1 - TGTGCCACTAGCCTGGACAGGGGGCTTGGCTACACCTTC CATSLDRGLGYTF
TRBJ2-5 TRBV24-1 TRBD1 - TGTGCCACCAAGGGGGCTCCTCAAGAGACCCAGTACTTC CATKGAPQETQYF
TRBJ1-5 TRBV28 - - TGTGCCAGCGCCTGGGGCGGGGGGTGGAATCAGCCCCAGCATTTT CASAWGGGWNQPQHF
TRBJ1-2 TRBV25-1 - - TGTGCCAGCAGCTCGGTACGGGGCTACACCTTC CASSSVRGYTF
TRBJ1-1 TRBV12-3/TRBV12-4 TRBD1 once TGTGCCAGCAGGCAAACAGGGGCAACTGAAGCTTTCTTT CASRQTGATEAFF
TRBJ1-1 TRBV3-1/TRBV3-2 - - TGTGCCAGCAGCCCCCGTGTCTTGGGAGGCACTGAAGCTTTCTTT CASSPRVLGGTEAFF
TRBJ1-3 TRBV15 - - TGTGCCACCAGCGAAGCGAGCTCTGGAAACACCATATATTTT CATSEASSGNTIYF
TRBJ2-1 TRBV5-1 TRBD1 - TGCGCCAGCAGCACGGGACAGGTGACCTACAATGAGCAGTTCTTC CASSTGQVTYNEQFF
TRBJ1-1 TRBV11-2 - - TGTGCCAGCAGCATTTCCTCTGAAGCTTTCTTT CASSISSEAFF
TRBJ2-1 TRBV6-4 - - TGTGCCAGCAGTGACTCGATGGGGGGAAACTCCTACAATGAGCAGTTCTTC CASSDSMGGNSYNEQFF
TRBJ2-2 TRBV2 - few TGTGCCAGTAAAGCGGACCTGGCCACCGGGGAGCTGTTTTTT CASKADLATGELFF
TRBJ2-3 TRBV5-1 - - TGCGCCAGCAGCAGGGGCATGGACACAGATACGCAGTATTTT CASSRGMDTDTQYF
TRBJ1-2 TRBV27 TRBD1 - TGTGCCAGCAGGCCCCTAGGGACAGATTATGGCTACACCTTC CASRPLGTDYGYTF
TRBJ1-1 TRBV18 TRBD1 - TGTGCCAGCTCACCAATAGGAGGGACAGGGGGCCTCGGGTCTGAAGCTTTCTTT CASSPIGGTGGLGSEAFF
TRBJ2-7 TRBV27 TRBD2 - TGTGCCAGCAGTTGGCTAGCGGGAGACTACGAGCAGTACTTC CASSWLAGDYEQYF
TRBJ1-2 TRBV25-1 TRBD1 - TGTGCCAGCAGTGAATCGGACAGGGGCTATGGCTACACCTTC CASSESDRGYGYTF
TRBJ1-5 TRBV10-2 - - TGCGCCAGCAGTGAGTCGCAGGTTGCTCAGCCCCAGCATTTT CASSESQVAQPQHF
TRBJ1-2 TRBV5-6 - - TGTGCCAGCACCACGGGGGGAAACTATGGCTACACCTTC CASTTGGNYGYTF
TRBJ1-1 TRBV28 TRBD1 - TGTGCCAGCAGAGCCCTCCAGGGGGACACTGAAGCTTTCTTT CASRALQGDTEAFF
TRBJ2-1 TRBV27 - - TGTGCCAGCAGGGGGGGTTCGACCGACTACAATGAGCAGTTCTTC CASRGGSTDYNEQFF
TRBJ2-1 TRBV11-2 TRBD2 - TGTGCCAGCAGCTTAGAACCGGGACTAGCGTCCTACAATGAGCAGTTCTTC CASSLEPGLASYNEQFF
TRBJ2-1 TRBV28 TRBD2 - TGTGCCAGCAGTCCGGGACTAGTGACCTACAATGAGCAGTTCTTC CASSPGLVTYNEQFF
TRBJ1-1 TRBV5-1 - once TGCGCCAGCAGCTCTTACGTCACACCTTTCGGGGACACTGAAGCTTTCTTT CASSSYVTPFGDTEAFF
TRBJ2-7 TRBV10-1 TRBD1 - TGCGCCAGCAGTGTCGTGACAGGGAGCGAGCAGTACTTC CASSVVTGSEQYF
TRBJ2-5 TRBV7-3 TRBD2 - TGTGCCAGCAGCTTATTGTCGGGAGGGCGGGAGACCCAGTACTTC CASSLLSGGRETQYF
TRBJ2-7 TRBV6-2/TRBV6-3 - - TGTGCCAGCAGTTACCGCGAGCAGTACTTC CASSYREQYF
TRBJ2-3 TRBV13 TRBD2 once TGTGCCAGCAGCTTCGGGACTAGCGGACCCAATACGCAGTATTTT CASSFGTSGPNTQYF
TRBJ2-1 TRBV20-1 - - TGCAGTGCTAGTTCGGACTTCAACACCTACAATGAGCAGTTCTTC CSASSDFNTYNEQFF
TRBJ2-1 TRBV20-1 TRBD2 - TGCAGTGCTAGTGGCGGGAGTCGGTCCTACAATGAGCAGTTCTTC CSASGGSRSYNEQFF
TRBJ2-3 TRBV7-6 - - TGTGCCAGCAGCTTATCAGGGGTAGGGGATACGCAGTATTTT CASSLSGVGDTQYF
TRBJ2-1 TRBV13 - - TGTGCCAGCAGCTCCCCCGCGCAGGAGGGCGATGAGCAGTTCTTC CASSSPAQEGDEQFF
TRBJ1-3 TRBV12-5 - few TGTGCTAGTGGTTTGGTAGTAGGGACACCCTCTGGAAACACCATATATTTT CASGLVVGTPSGNTIYF
TRBJ2-2 TRBV4-1 TRBD2 - TGCGCCAGCACCCCCTTGAGCAGCGGGAGGGGATACGCGAACACCGGGGAGCTGTTTTTT CASTPLSSGRGYANTGELFF
TRBJ2-7 TRBV19 - - TGTGCCAGTAGTATCTCCATCGGACAGACCTACGAGCAGTACTTC CASSISIGQTYEQYF
TRBJ1-4 TRBV28 - once TGTGCCAGCAGTCCAACCAGGGGCTATAATGAAAAACTGTTTTTT CASSPTRGYNEKLFF
TRBJ1-5 TRBV28 TRBD1 few TGTGCCAGCAGTACAGGGGTTTCGCAGCCCCAGCATTTT CASSTGVSQPQHF
TRBJ2-1 TRBV5-4 - - TGTGCCAGCAGCGTTCTCGGGGTATATGAGCAGTTCTTC CASSVLGVYEQFF
TRBJ1-2 TRBV25-1 TRBD1 few TGTGCCAGCAAAACAGGGGCTGGTGGCTACACCTTC CASKTGAGGYTF
TRBJ1-2 TRBV7-2 - - TGTGCCAGCAGCTCGGCAGGGAACTATGGCTACACCTTC CASSSAGNYGYTF
TRBJ2-1 TRBV7-2 - - TGTGCCAGCAGCCCCGACAGGAGCTCCTACAATGAGCAGTTCTTC CASSPDRSSYNEQFF
TRBJ2-2 TRBV2 TRBD1 - TGTGCCAGCACCAGGACAGGGGCCACCGGGGAGCTGTTTTTT CASTRTGATGELFF
TRBJ1-1 TRBV2 - - TGTGCCAGCAGAGCTGGACTTCCGAACACTGAAGCTTTCTTT CASRAGLPNTEAFF
TRBJ2-2 TRBV10-3 - - TGTGCCATCACCGGAGACCGCTCGGGCACCGGGGAGCTGTTTTTT CAITGDRSGTGELFF
TRBJ2-1 TRBV7-9 - - TGTGCCAGCAGCGCTCCAGGGGCAGACGGCGATGAGCAGTTCTTC CASSAPGADGDEQFF